This TCR beta chain emerged from a study of vaccination and CD4 T cells after COVID-19. CDR3 length equals 11 residues. Stated treatment: approximately 11-day PBMC culture with coronavirus spike peptide pools or control peptides (ViraFEST assay). Gathered ahead of the COVID-19 pandemic (2011-2018) were the CD4+ T cells of the unexposed donor. Probes of unexposed-donor CD4+ T cells used SARS-CoV-2 S/N and four cold-coronavirus spikes (cells permitting). In the case of this clonotype: Its antigen is undetermined.

Once obtained from cultured CD4+ T cells, the DNA was sequenced using the Oncomine TCR Beta short-read assay. Someone extracted genomic DNA from cultured CD4+ T cells. TCRdb reanalysed the PCR reads using MiXCR and keeps one entry per CDR3 protein. This table has around 9,400 distinct CDR3 sequences, 33% appearing once. The gene calls are TRBV21-1 and TRBJ1-5. TRBV21-1 constitutes a pseudogene. The TCR was taken from a human donor in good health. Specimen: CD4+ T cells from blood, cultured in vitro. In nucleotides, the CDR3 is TGTGCCAGCAGCCCTATTCAGCCCCAGCATTTT. Translating gives CASSPIQPQHF.